Listed below are T cell receptor beta chains from one sample, sequenced in a study of T cell responses to AZD1222 COVID-19 vaccine. Sequencing was performed with immunoSEQ multiplex PCR; in TCRdb, only in-frame clones are kept and a portion is missing. This sample has about 150,000 clones, with 90% to 95% found just once. Sequenced material: peripheral blood, taken 28 days after the second AZD1222 dose. These receptors all stem from an adult who received the AZD1222 COVID-19 vaccine. The conserved cysteine and the conserved F or W are not part of the CDR3 here. The D gene is left open where the match is weak. Clone size, where shown, is once, few, many, or a class for clones that have expanded.

V	J	D	size	CDR3
TRBV28	TRBJ2-1	TRBD2	once	ASSLTGTRGEQF
TRBV5-1	TRBJ2-5	TRBD1	.	ASSLPLRQGETQY
TRBV30	TRBJ1-2	.	few	AWSGWGDYGYT
TRBV9	TRBJ2-5	.	.	ASSVRGETQY
TRBV5-4	TRBJ2-2	TRBD2	.	ASSSGGLAGERTGELF
TRBV24-1	TRBJ2-1	.	.	ATSPQGVYNEQF
TRBV6-5	TRBJ1-5	TRBD1	.	ASRVTGGNQPQH
TRBV10-3	TRBJ1-4	TRBD1	.	ATRTGPTNEKLF
TRBV28	TRBJ2-4	TRBD2	.	ASRYEGLAGNIQY
TRBV5-1	TRBJ1-2	.	.	ASSLGPQGPYGYT
TRBV7-2	TRBJ2-7	TRBD1	.	ASNRGQGDATYEQY
TRBV4-1	TRBJ1-1	.	.	ASREKGGTEAF
TRBV7-8	TRBJ1-4	TRBD1	.	ASSLDRDGDEKLF
TRBV7-9	TRBJ2-1	.	.	ASSSSNREAVGNEQF
TRBV11-2	TRBJ2-7	TRBD1	.	ASSVGQGANYEQY
TRBV9	TRBJ2-2	TRBD1	.	ASSVAGGAGGDWIIGELF
TRBV7-7	TRBJ2-3	.	.	ASSLYGGGTDTQY
TRBV20-1	TRBJ2-3	TRBD2	.	SASGTSGGEWPDTQY
TRBV9	TRBJ2-3	.	.	ASSLTGGGISDTQY
TRBV4-2	TRBJ2-1	TRBD2	.	ASSHGGGGSSYNEQF
TRBV20-1	TRBJ1-2	TRBD1	.	SASLTGYRGYT
TRBV18	TRBJ1-2	.	few	ASSPGQVEGYT
TRBV20-1	TRBJ2-7	TRBD2	.	SASATSGAYYEQY
TRBV30	TRBJ2-3	TRBD1	.	AWSETGVNTDTQY
TRBV18	TRBJ2-1	TRBD1	.	ASSQGTGGVNEQF
TRBV7-9	TRBJ2-7	TRBD2	few	ASSYGGSRAYEQY
TRBV19	TRBJ2-1	.	.	ASSIGRGQGPNNEQF
TRBV19	TRBJ2-1	.	.	AVSGSRNNEQF
TRBV11-2	TRBJ2-3	TRBD2	.	ASSSTPGLATDTQY
TRBV11-3	TRBJ1-3	.	.	ASSFTSGNTIY